This entry features one TCR beta chain sequence. What it binds is not known. These data are taken from a study of monozygotic twins with inflammatory bowel disease. UMIs were attached via template switching, each with a 6-nucleotide sample barcode. Each CDR3 protein gets one entry in TCRdb, which reprocessed the 5' RACE reads and gives no DNA. Across over 100,000 distinct CDR3 sequences, the top ten clones capture roughly 12% of the sample. Study observations and caveats: Neither one strong signal nor one clonotype associated with IBD was supported. Whereas healthy co-twins had higher TCRbeta diversity (inverse Simpson), IBD patients had lower diversity. Clonotype sharing was lower in IBD patients than healthy twins, most markedly with disease activity.

The CDR3 sequence is 17 residues long. The sample comprised blood. The TCR comes from a human donor with ulcerative colitis or Crohn's disease, or a healthy co-twin of an affected twin (not recorded which). This chain connects TRBV12-3 or TRBV12-4 to TRBJ2-6; TCRdb reports TRBD2, a call that lacks DNA to check it against. The CDR3 region is CASSLRGSFSGANVLTF.